This T cell receptor (beta chain) was identified in a study of T cell repertoires in cytomegalovirus infection (dated 2019 in TCRdb). Context from the whole study: Peptide stimulations targeted recently identified HLA-C-restricted CMV epitopes, whose presentation resists viral immunomodulation, together with well-studied HLA-B-restricted epitopes. Because public TCR beta signatures pointed to carriage of CMV infection together with the matching HLA type, the HLA type of each donor mattered for the analysis. Findings and caveats that apply to the study as a whole: In both this cohort and an independent cohort of some 350 donors, the cumulative frequency of public TCR beta family members distinguished carriers of CMV infection plus the relevant HLA type. In the ex vivo response, HLA-C-restricted CMV-specific TCR beta clonotypes were dominant, and in two of eight donors the single most frequent clonotype came from this HLA-C-restricted group.

This clonotype appeared once. Its target antigen remains unknown. At one end the junction does not follow the germline gene, possibly because of a read error. Reading the label with the study, this specimen's treatment or condition is: in vitro stimulation with specific CMV peptide epitopes to enrich CMV-specific T cells. Sequencer: Illumina HiSeq 1500. Starting from the raw public reads, TCRdb applied fastp trimming at Q25, assembled clones with MiXCR and retained in-frame beta chains. Merged by CDR3 protein, the rows form single entries marked with the most common genes and DNA. Present in this sample are approximately 730,000 distinct CDR3 sequences, roughly a third of which were seen just once. The ten biggest clones cover 18% of the sample. The CDR3 measures 13 amino acids from cysteine to phenylalanine. Kept here is only the CDR3 DNA, which spans 39 bases and is read in frame from base 1.

This chain is built from TRBV5-3 and TRBJ1-4, with no reliable assignment of the D segment. TRBV5-3 falls under the ORF class, with uncertain function. The sequenced sample was cultured PBMCs, obtained from culture after CMV antigen stimulation. This clonotype was sampled from a human donor in good health (CMV status not recorded). Some clones in this sample may be carry-over from other donors' samples. This receptor carries the CDR3 CASSINSNEKLCF. The nucleotides are TGTGCCAGCAGCATAAACAGTAATGAAAAGCTGTGTTTT.